This T cell receptor beta chain derives from a study of T cell repertoires in cytomegalovirus infection. The wider study: Indications of both CMV infection and matching HLA type were provided by public TCR beta signatures.

TCRdb analysed the reads with MiXCR anew, one entry per CDR3 protein. The sample has approximately 250,000 distinct CDR3 sequences, more than 9% seen once. This sequence was found in a human donor in good health (CMV status not recorded). Some clones in this sample may be carry-over from other donors' samples. Source material: PBMCs.

As DNA, the CDR3 is TGCGCCAGCAGCTTGGAGGGCCAGACCGGGGAGCTGTTTTTT. Translating it yields CASSLEGQTGELFF. The gene calls are TRBV5-1 and TRBJ2-2; D is unresolved. CDR3 length equals 14 residues. The germline V and J ends were trimmed by 0 bases and 5 bases, with 8 bases remaining between them. Germline V gene sequence: CDR1 SGHRS, CDR2 YFSETQ.